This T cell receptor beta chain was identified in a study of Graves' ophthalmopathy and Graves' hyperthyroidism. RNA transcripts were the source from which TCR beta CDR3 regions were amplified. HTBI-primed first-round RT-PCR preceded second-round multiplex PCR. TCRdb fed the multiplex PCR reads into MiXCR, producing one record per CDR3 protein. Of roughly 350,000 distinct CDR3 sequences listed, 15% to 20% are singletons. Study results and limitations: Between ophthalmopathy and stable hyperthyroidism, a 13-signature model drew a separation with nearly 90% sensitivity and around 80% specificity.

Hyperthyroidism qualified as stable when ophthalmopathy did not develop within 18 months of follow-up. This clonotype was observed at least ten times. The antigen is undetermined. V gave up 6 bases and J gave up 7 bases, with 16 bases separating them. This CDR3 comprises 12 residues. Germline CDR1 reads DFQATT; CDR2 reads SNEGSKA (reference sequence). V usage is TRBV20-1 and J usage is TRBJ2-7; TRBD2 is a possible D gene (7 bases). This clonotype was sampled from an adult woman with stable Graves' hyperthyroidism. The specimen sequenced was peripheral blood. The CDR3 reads CSALEGRGEQYF. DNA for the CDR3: TGCAGTGCCCTCGAAGGGAGGGGGGAGCAGTACTTC.